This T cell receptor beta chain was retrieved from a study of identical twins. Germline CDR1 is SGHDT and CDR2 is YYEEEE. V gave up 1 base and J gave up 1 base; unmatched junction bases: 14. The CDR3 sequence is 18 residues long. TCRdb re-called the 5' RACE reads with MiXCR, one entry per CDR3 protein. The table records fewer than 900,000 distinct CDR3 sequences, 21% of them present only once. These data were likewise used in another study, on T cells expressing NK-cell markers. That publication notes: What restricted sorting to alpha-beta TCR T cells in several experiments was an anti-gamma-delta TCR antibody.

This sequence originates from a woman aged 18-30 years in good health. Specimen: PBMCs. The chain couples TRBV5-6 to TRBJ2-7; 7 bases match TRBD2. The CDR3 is CASSLQRKRLAVSYEQYF. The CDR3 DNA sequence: TGTGCCAGCAGCTTGCAGCGGAAAAGGCTAGCGGTTTCCTACGAGCAGTACTTC.